These T cell receptor beta chains were read from a single sample in a study of blood T cell repertoires in COVID-19. Measured with immunoSEQ multiplex PCR; TCRdb has only the in-frame clones, and not every one. There are just over 200,000 clones in the sample; around 84% occur only once, and more than 5.5% lies in the top ten. Sequences were obtained from peripheral blood. These receptors all stem from a man older than 75 with acute or convalescent COVID-19. The CDR3 runs from the conserved cysteine through the conserved F or W. Fields, in order: J gene, D gene, clone size, V gene, CDR3 protein, CDR3 DNA. The D gene is left open where the match is weak. Not all rows give a size; the values are once, few, many and, for expanded clones, a class.

>TRBJ1-2|TRBD1|NA|TRBV14
CASSLRQGSNYGYTF
TGTGCCAGCAGCCTTAGACAGGGGTCAAACTATGGCTACACCTTC
>TRBJ2-5|NA|NA|TRBV19
CASSIVRGTQYF
TGTGCCAGTAGTATAGTGCGGGGGACCCAGTACTTC
>TRBJ1-3|TRBD1|NA|TRBV4-1
CASSRGQGSGNTIYF
TGCGCCAGCAGCCGAGGACAGGGCTCTGGAAACACCATATATTTT
>TRBJ2-1|TRBD2|NA|TRBV2
CATRTSPGDEQFF
TGTGCCACACGGACTAGCCCAGGGGATGAGCAGTTCTTC
>TRBJ2-7|TRBD2|NA|TRBV29-1
CSVIRTSGSYEQYF
TGCAGCGTCATCAGGACTAGCGGGAGCTACGAGCAGTACTTC
>TRBJ1-3|NA|NA|TRBV12-5
CASGLGRYVGRAAGNTIYF
TGTGCTAGTGGTTTGGGACGTTACGTCGGCAGGGCGGCTGGAAACACCATATATTTT
>TRBJ1-5|NA|NA|TRBV2
CASSLDRHSNQPQHF
TGTGCCAGCAGTCTGGACAGACATAGCAATCAGCCCCAGCATTTT
>TRBJ2-3|NA|NA|TRBV5-1
CASSFSTDTQYF
TGCGCCAGCAGCTTCTCCACAGATACGCAGTATTTT
>TRBJ2-1|TRBD1|NA|TRBV9
CASSVAGTGTYNEQFF
TGTGCCAGCAGCGTAGCGGGGACAGGGACCTACAATGAGCAGTTCTTC
>TRBJ2-1|TRBD2|NA|TRBV13
CASSSGGYNEQFF
TGTGCCAGCAGTAGCGGGGGTTACAATGAGCAGTTCTTC
>TRBJ2-2|TRBD1|few|TRBV19
CASSIRQGPSTGELFF
TGTGCCAGTAGTATACGACAGGGGCCTTCCACCGGGGAGCTGTTTTTT